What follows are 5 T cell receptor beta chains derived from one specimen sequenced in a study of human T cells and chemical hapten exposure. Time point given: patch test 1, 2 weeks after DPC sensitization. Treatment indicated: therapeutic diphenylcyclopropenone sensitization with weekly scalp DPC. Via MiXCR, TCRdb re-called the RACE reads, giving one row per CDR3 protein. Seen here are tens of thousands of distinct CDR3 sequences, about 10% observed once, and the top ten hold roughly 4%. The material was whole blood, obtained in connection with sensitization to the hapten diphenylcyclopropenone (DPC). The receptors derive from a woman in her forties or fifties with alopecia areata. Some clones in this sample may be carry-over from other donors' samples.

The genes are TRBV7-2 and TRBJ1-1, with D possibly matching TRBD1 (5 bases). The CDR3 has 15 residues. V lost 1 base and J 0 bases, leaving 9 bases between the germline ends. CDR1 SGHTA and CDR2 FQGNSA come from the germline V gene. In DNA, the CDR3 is TGTGCCAGCAGCTTAGTGGCAGGGATGAACACTGAAGCTTTCTTT. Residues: CASSLVAGMNTEAFF.

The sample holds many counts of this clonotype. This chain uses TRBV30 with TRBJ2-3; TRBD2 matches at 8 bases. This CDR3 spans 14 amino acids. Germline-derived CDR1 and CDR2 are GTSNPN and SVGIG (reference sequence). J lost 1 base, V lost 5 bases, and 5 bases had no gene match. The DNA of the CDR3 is TGTGCCTGGGGACTAGCAAAGGGCACAGATACGCAGTATTTT. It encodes CAWGLAKGTDTQYF. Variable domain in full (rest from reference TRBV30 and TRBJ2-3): SQTIHQWPATLVQPVGSPLSLECTVEGTSNPNLYWYRQAAGRGLQLLFYSVGIGQISSEVPQNLSASRPQDRQFILSSKKLLLSDSGFYLCAWGLAKGTDTQYFGPGTRLTVL.

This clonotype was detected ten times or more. Here the CDR3 reads CSVVVGGTIYF. Here the CDR3 DNA reads TGCAGCGTTGTAGTTGGAGGCACCATATATTTT. The V and J genes are TRBV29-1 and TRBJ1-3, with D uncertain. The V gene lost 4 bases and the J gene lost 9 bases, with 10 bases spanning the gap. The germline V gene encodes CDR1 SQVTM and CDR2 ANQGSEA. This CDR3 is built from 11 residues.

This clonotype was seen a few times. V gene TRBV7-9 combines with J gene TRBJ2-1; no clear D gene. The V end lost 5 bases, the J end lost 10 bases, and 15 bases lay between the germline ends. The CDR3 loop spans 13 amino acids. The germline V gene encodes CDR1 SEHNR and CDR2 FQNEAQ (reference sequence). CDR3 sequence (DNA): TGTGCCAGCAGCCTTTGGACGGTAGAGGAGCAGTTCTTC. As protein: CASSLWTVEEQFF.

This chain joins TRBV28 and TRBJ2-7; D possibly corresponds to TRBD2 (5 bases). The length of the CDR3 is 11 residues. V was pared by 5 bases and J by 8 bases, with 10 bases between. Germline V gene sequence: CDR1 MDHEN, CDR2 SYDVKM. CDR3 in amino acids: CASSPRGQQYF. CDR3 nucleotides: TGTGCCAGCAGTCCCCGAGGGCAGCAGTACTTC. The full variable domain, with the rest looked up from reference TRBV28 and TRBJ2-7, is DVKVTQSSRYLVKRTGEKVFLECVQDMDHENMFWYRQDPGLGLRLIYFSYDVKMKEKGDIPEGYSVSREKKERFSLILESASTNQTSMYLCASSPRGQQYFGPGTRLTVT.